This T cell receptor (beta chain) was captured by sequencing in a study of PD-1 blockade in classical Hodgkin lymphoma. Looking at the study overall: It was nivolumab at 3 mg/kg, given intravenously every 2 weeks, that patients received. General study findings and limits: Healthy donors were reported to have higher baseline TCR diversity than newly diagnosed patients. Patients newly diagnosed and complete responders had comparable baseline diversity. Patients who initiated nivolumab within 1 year of ASCT were excluded.

With respect to this clone: The antigen is undetermined.

Following autologous stem cell transplantation, relapse occurred in every patient, and exposure to brentuximab vedotin varied. Germline V CDR1 and CDR2: MGHRA, YSYEKL. V shed 0 bases and J shed 0 bases, with 8 bases lying between them. The CDR3 is made up of 15 amino acids. Sequencing was performed with immunoSEQ multiplex PCR; in TCRdb, only in-frame clones are kept and a portion is missing. The profile covers tens of thousands of clones, with approximately 88% appearing a single time and around an eighth taken by the ten largest. The V call is TRBV4-1, the J call TRBJ1-2; D remains unclear. The source of this sequence is a human donor with classical Hodgkin lymphoma. The material was peripheral blood mononuclear cells (PBMCs), obtained at baseline. CDR3 sequence: CASSQDQEANYGYTF. Here the CDR3 DNA reads TGCGCCAGCAGCCAAGATCAGGAAGCTAACTATGGCTACACCTTC.